Below are 30 T cell receptor beta chains sequenced from a single sample in a study of shared clonotypes between healthy human individuals. TCRdb's table, derived via immunoSEQ multiplex PCR, lists solely in-frame clones and lacks some. The profile covers more than 2 million clones, with approximately 95% appearing a single time and more than 0.1% taken by the ten largest. The sample was naive CD4+ T cells sorted from blood. Described subset: CD45RA+ positively selected. The receptors were sampled from a man aged 18 to 35 in good health.

The gene calls are TRBV27 and TRBJ1-5; 7 positions agree with TRBD1. V was pared by 2 bases and J by 4 bases, with 8 bases of the junction left unmatched. The length of the CDR3 is 16 residues. Germline V gene sequence: CDR1 MNHEY, CDR2 SMNVEV (reference sequence). CDR3 coding DNA: TGTGCCAGCAGTTTACCTCCGGGACAGCTTAATCAGCCCCAGCATTTT. Residues: CASSLPPGQLNQPQHF.

A word on this clone: The sample holds other DNA sequences that translate to the same CDR3. The V gene is TRBV12-5, the J gene TRBJ1-2; 9 bases align to TRBD1. Trimming at V came to 5 bases and at J to 5 bases, leaving 3 bases not matched to a gene. The germline V gene has CDR1 LGHNT and CDR2 FRNRAP. This CDR3 contains 13 residues. The CDR3 bases are TGTGCTAGTGGTCTCGGGACAGGGTATGGCTACACCTTC. Translating it yields CASGLGTGYGYTF. Filled out from reference TRBV12-5 and TRBJ1-2, the complete variable domain reads DARVTQTPRHKVTEMGQEVTMRCQPILGHNTVFWYRQTMMQGLELLAYFRNRAPLDDSGMPKDRFSAEMPDATLATLKIQPSEPRDSAVYFCASGLGTGYGYTFGSGTRLTVV.

This clone has just one count. V and J are TRBV11-2 and TRBJ2-1; D gene ambiguous. Germline V lookup: CDR1 SGHAT, CDR2 FQNNGV. Trimming left V 3 bases short and J 0 bases short, with 9 bases between. The CDR3 covers 15 residues. In DNA, the CDR3 is TGTGCCAGCAGCTTTGGCAGACGCTCCTACAATGAGCAGTTCTTC. As protein: CASSFGRRSYNEQFF.

The chain employs TRBV6-6 and TRBJ2-3, with TRBD1 matching over 7 bases. Trimming removed 2 bases from V and 3 bases from J; junction bases left unmatched: 8. The CDR3 has 16 amino acids. Germline values: CDR1 MNHNY, CDR2 SVGAGI (reference sequence). The CDR3, as DNA: TGTGCCAGCAGTTACCCCAAGAGGGGGCAGACAGATACGCAGTATTTT. Residues: CASSYPKRGQTDTQYF.

As concerns this clone: Other DNA sequences in the same sample also yield this CDR3. The rearrangement uses TRBV25-1 and TRBJ2-7; 8 bases are a match to TRBD2. Germline CDR1 is MGHDK and CDR2 is SYGVNS. Trimming took 2 bases from V and 3 from J; bases not matched to a gene: 6. CDR3 length equals 15 residues. Written as DNA, the CDR3 is TGTGCCAGCAGTGAAGGGGGGCTAGCGGGCTACGAGCAGTACTTC. Translated, it gives CASSEGGLAGYEQYF.

The chain joins TRBV5-1 to TRBJ1-3; D unresolved. This CDR3 is 15 amino acids long. The germline V gene has CDR1 SGHRS and CDR2 YFSETQ. V was pared by 0 bases and J by 4 bases, with 11 bases between. CDR3 DNA: TGCGCCAGCAGCTTGGACGGGAGTCGCGGAAACACCATATATTTT. It specifies CASSLDGSRGNTIYF. The full variable domain, rest sourced from reference TRBV5-1 and TRBJ1-3, is KAGVTQTPRYLIKTRGQQVTLSCSPISGHRSVSWYQQTPGQGLQFLFEYFSETQRNKGNFPGRFSGRQFSNSRSEMNVSTLELGDSALYLCASSLDGSRGNTIYFGEGSWLTVV.

The rearrangement joins TRBV5-6 to TRBJ1-1; no reliable D call. The V gene lost 1 base and the J gene lost 1 base, with 8 bases spanning the gap. The CDR3 consists of 14 residues. CDR1 is SGHDT and CDR2 is YYEEEE in the germline V gene. This CDR3 is CASSLSDRNTEAFF. CDR3 nucleotide sequence: TGTGCCAGCAGCTTGTCAGACCGGAACACTGAAGCTTTCTTT.

The chain employs TRBV27 and TRBJ2-1; D uncertain. Deletions cut 6 bases from V and 1 base from J, with 10 bases between. The CDR3 consists of 14 residues. Germline CDR1 MNHEY, CDR2 SMNVEV (reference sequence). The CDR3 sequence is CASRRTTSYNEQFF. CDR3 DNA sequence: TGTGCCAGCAGGAGGACGACATCCTACAATGAGCAGTTCTTC.

DNA for the CDR3: TGCGCCAGCCGCGGGGGACAGCGAAGAGCGGGAGGGCCCGATGAGCAGTTCTTC. Protein sequence: CASRGGQRRAGGPDEQFF. The chain recombines TRBV5-1 with TRBJ2-1, with 10 bases identical to TRBD2. Germline V gene lookup returns CDR1 SGHRS and CDR2 YFSETQ. This CDR3 comprises 18 residues. V was clipped by 7 bases and J by 8 bases; unmatched bases: 21. The full variable domain, its missing parts supplied by reference TRBV5-1 and TRBJ2-1, is KAGVTQTPRYLIKTRGQQVTLSCSPISGHRSVSWYQQTPGQGLQFLFEYFSETQRNKGNFPGRFSGRQFSNSRSEMNVSTLELGDSALYLCASRGGQRRAGGPDEQFFGPGTRLTVL.

V and J are TRBV30 and TRBJ2-3; D is undetermined. Germline values: CDR1 GTSNPN, CDR2 SVGIG (reference sequence). V was clipped by 0 bases and J by 2 bases, with 9 bases between them. The CDR3 totals 14 residues. The CDR3 coding sequence is TGTGCCTGGAGTGTATTGCGTATCACAGATACGCAGTATTTT. This sequence encodes CAWSVLRITDTQYF.

V usage is TRBV28 and J usage is TRBJ1-6; no firm D call. Between the trimmed V and J ends, which lost 4 bases and 7 bases, there was a span of 14 bases. The CDR3 has 15 amino acids. Germline V gene lookup returns CDR1 MDHEN and CDR2 SYDVKM. The chain's CDR3 is CASSSWEITNSPLHF. As DNA, the CDR3 is TGTGCCAGCAGTTCCTGGGAGATTACGAATTCACCCCTCCACTTT.

This rearrangement joins TRBV7-9 to TRBJ1-1, with a possible D match to TRBD1 (6 bases). CDR1 and CDR2 from the germline V gene are SEHNR and FQNEAQ (reference sequence). This CDR3 spans 12 amino acids. Trimming left V 5 bases short and J 7 bases short, with 11 bases between. In DNA form, the CDR3 reads TGTGCCAGCAGCCTACAGGGAAATGAAGCTTTCTTT. Protein: CASSLQGNEAFF.

The gene calls are TRBV5-1 and TRBJ2-5, with D unclear. The CDR3 runs to 12 residues. Germline assignment: CDR1 SGHRS and CDR2 YFSETQ. With 5 bases removed from V and 5 bases from J, the gap between germline ends came to 10 bases. This CDR3 is CASRLSQETQYF. The CDR3 DNA is TGCGCCAGCAGATTAAGCCAGGAGACCCAGTACTTC.

J is TRBJ1-1 and V is TRBV7-3; tentatively, D is TRBD1 (6 bases). This CDR3 region has 14 residues. Germline V CDR1 and CDR2: SGHTA, FQGTGA. The germline V and J ends were trimmed by 5 bases and 3 bases, with 13 bases remaining between them. The CDR3 is CASSRTRTDTEAFF. CDR3 in DNA: TGTGCCAGCAGCCGCACCCGGACAGACACTGAAGCTTTCTTT.

The chain joins TRBV30 to TRBJ1-2, with D uncertain. Looked up from germline, CDR1 is GTSNPN and CDR2 is SVGIG (reference sequence). V shed 4 bases and J shed 4 bases, with 19 bases lying between them. CDR3 length equals 15 residues. CDR3 DNA sequence: TGTGCCTGGATCAGGAACGGACTGCGTAGCTATGGCTACACCTTC. Residues: CAWIRNGLRSYGYTF.

V is TRBV6-1 and J is TRBJ1-2; D perhaps matches TRBD1 (6 bases). The ends were cut back, 2 bases at V and 2 bases at J, with 15 bases in the middle. CDR1 and CDR2 (germline): MNHNS, SASEGT. The CDR3 has 16 residues. CDR3 DNA sequence: TGTGCCAGCAGTGAATGGGGGGCAGAGCCAAACTATGGCTACACCTTC. Amino acids: CASSEWGAEPNYGYTF.

This clone has just a few counts. Other DNA variants within this sample encode the same CDR3. V and J are TRBV2 and TRBJ2-5; D unresolved. Trimming removed 5 bases at V and 4 bases at J, with 2 bases between. CDR1 SNHLY and CDR2 FYNNEI come from the germline V gene. CDR3 length: 10 residues. The CDR3 region has the DNA TGTGCCAGCAGTTTAGAGACCCAGTACTTC. As protein: CASSLETQYF. Combining the CDR3 with reference TRBV2 and TRBJ2-5 gives the whole variable domain EPEVTQTPSHQVTQMGQEVILRCVPISNHLYFYWYRQILGQKVEFLVSFYNNEISEKSEIFDDQFSVERPDGSNFTLKIRSTKLEDSAMYFCASSLETQYFGPGTRLLVL.

The V gene is TRBV9, the J gene TRBJ1-2; D not resolved. The CDR3 has 17 amino acids. Per germline, CDR1 SGDLS and CDR2 YYNGEE. V lost 0 bases and J lost 8, with 23 bases in between. The CDR3 loop is CASSVEGRRFPLKGYTF. CDR3 bases: TGTGCCAGCAGCGTAGAGGGCAGGCGGTTCCCTCTAAAGGGCTACACCTTC.

The chain is built from TRBV7-9 and TRBJ2-3; D tentatively fits TRBD1 or TRBD2 (5 bases each). CDR3 size: 14 residues. Germline V gene sequence: CDR1 SEHNR, CDR2 FQNEAQ (reference sequence). The V end lost 7 bases, the J end lost 4 bases, and 15 bases lay between the germline ends. CDR3 residues: CASTPRVGPDTQYF. The CDR3 DNA sequence: TGTGCCAGCACCCCCCGGGTGGGACCAGATACGCAGTATTTT.

The chain has TRBV5-1 and TRBJ2-7, with D possibly matching TRBD2 (6 bases). Germline V gene data show CDR1 as SGHRS and CDR2 as YFSETQ. Trimming cost V 0 bases and J 6 bases, with 25 bases left between them. There are 18 residues in the CDR3. The CDR3 nucleotides are TGCGCCAGCAGCTTGGAAGAGGCGGGGTTTACTAGCAAGGCCGAGCAGTACTTC. Protein product: CASSLEEAGFTSKAEQYF.

In its sample, this clone was seen once. The V gene is TRBV7-2, the J gene TRBJ2-7, with 7 bases matching TRBD2. The CDR3 is 15 residues long. The trim removed 0 bases at V and 6 bases at J, leaving 8 bases unmatched. Germline values: CDR1 SGHTA, CDR2 FQGNSA. The CDR3 DNA is TGTGCCAGCAGCTTAGCCCAGGTAGCGGGCTCCGAGCAGTACTTC. It specifies CASSLAQVAGSEQYF. The variable domain in full, with the rest retrieved from reference TRBV7-2 and TRBJ2-7, is GAGVSQSPSNKVTEKGKDVELRCDPISGHTALYWYRQSLGQGLEFLIYFQGNSAPDKSGLPSDRFSAERTGGSVSTLTIQRTQQEDSAVYLCASSLAQVAGSEQYFGPGTRLTVT.

The chain links TRBV19 to TRBJ1-5; D not certain. V lost 3 bases and J lost 4, with 7 bases in between. The CDR3 has 13 amino acids. Germline CDR1 reads LNHDA; CDR2 reads SQIVND (reference sequence). In DNA form, the CDR3 reads TGTGCCAGTAGTATTGGCAGAAATCAGCCCCAGCATTTT. Translated: CASSIGRNQPQHF. Filled out from reference TRBV19 and TRBJ1-5, the complete variable domain reads DGGITQSPKYLFRKEGQNVTLSCEQNLNHDAMYWYRQDPGQGLRLIYYSQIVNDFQKGDIAEGYSVSREKKESFPLTVTSAQKNPTAFYLCASSIGRNQPQHFGDGTRLSIL.

This chain joins TRBV9 and TRBJ2-5; no definite D call. Germline lookup yields CDR1 SGDLS and CDR2 YYNGEE. CDR3 size: 14 residues. Trimming took off 4 bases at V and 5 bases at J, with 15 bases between the two ends. The CDR3 reads CASSPRRERETQYF. DNA of the CDR3: TGTGCCAGCAGCCCCCGCAGAGAGAGGGAGACCCAGTACTTC.

The chain carries TRBV11-2 and TRBJ1-1; D not certain. The CDR3 has 16 amino acids. From germline, CDR1 is SGHAT and CDR2 FQNNGV. Between the trimmed V and J ends, which lost 5 bases and 5 bases, there was a span of 21 bases. CDR3 loop: CASSPKSGKFGTEAFF. DNA of the CDR3: TGTGCCAGCAGCCCGAAGAGCGGGAAATTTGGGACTGAAGCTTTCTTT.

This sequence joins TRBV28 and TRBJ1-1; the D gene is possibly TRBD1 (6 bases). The V gene's germline CDR1 is MDHEN and CDR2 SYDVKM. The CDR3 sequence is 14 residues long. V was cut by 4 bases and J by 4 bases, with 13 bases left in between. The CDR3 region is CASSSGAHGTEAFF. CDR3 nucleotide sequence: TGTGCCAGCAGTTCGGGGGCCCACGGCACTGAAGCTTTCTTT.

This chain connects TRBV7-9 to TRBJ1-5, with D maybe TRBD1 (6 bases). This CDR3 contains 15 residues. V lost 11 bases and J lost 4, with 21 bases in between. Germline CDR1 reads SEHNR; CDR2 reads FQNEAQ (reference sequence). The CDR3 is CAGIPLGAANQPQHF. The DNA for the CDR3 is TGTGCCGGGATCCCATTGGGGGCCGCGAATCAGCCCCAGCATTTT.

The chain couples TRBV6-6 to TRBJ1-2; maybe TRBD1 (5 bases). This CDR3 comprises 15 residues. Trimming removed 7 bases from V and 2 bases from J, with 17 bases in between. Per the germline V gene, CDR1 is MNHNY and CDR2 is SVGAGI (reference sequence). DNA for the CDR3: TGTGCCAGCAACAAAGGAGGGGATCTCAACTATGGCTACACCTTC. Translated: CASNKGGDLNYGYTF.

The chain uses TRBV30 and TRBJ1-5; D might be TRBD1 (5 bases). The CDR3 sequence is 14 residues long. CDR1 is GTSNPN, CDR2 SVGIG, per germline (reference sequence). Trimming removed 7 bases from V and 3 bases from J, with 16 bases in between. The CDR3 DNA sequence: TGTGCCTCGACAGCGGGGTATGACAATCAGCCCCAGCATTTT. Translating it yields CASTAGYDNQPQHF.

The rearrangement joins TRBV30 to TRBJ2-7, with no clear D. Trimming pared 0 bases from V and 0 bases from J, leaving 12 bases between. Looked up from germline, CDR1 is GTSNPN and CDR2 is SVGIG (reference sequence). The CDR3 covers 15 residues. DNA of the CDR3: TGTGCCTGGAGTGTACCCAGGCGTAGCTCCTACGAGCAGTACTTC. Translating it yields CAWSVPRRSSYEQYF.

This chain links TRBV6-1 with TRBJ2-1, with 7 positions matching TRBD1. This CDR3 contains 15 residues. Germline lookup yields CDR1 MNHNS and CDR2 SASEGT. The ends lost 6 bases at V and 0 bases at J; junction bases unmatched: 5. CDR3 nucleotide sequence: TGTGCCAGCAGAGCAGGGGGTAGCTCCTACAATGAGCAGTTCTTC. Translation gives CASRAGGSSYNEQFF.